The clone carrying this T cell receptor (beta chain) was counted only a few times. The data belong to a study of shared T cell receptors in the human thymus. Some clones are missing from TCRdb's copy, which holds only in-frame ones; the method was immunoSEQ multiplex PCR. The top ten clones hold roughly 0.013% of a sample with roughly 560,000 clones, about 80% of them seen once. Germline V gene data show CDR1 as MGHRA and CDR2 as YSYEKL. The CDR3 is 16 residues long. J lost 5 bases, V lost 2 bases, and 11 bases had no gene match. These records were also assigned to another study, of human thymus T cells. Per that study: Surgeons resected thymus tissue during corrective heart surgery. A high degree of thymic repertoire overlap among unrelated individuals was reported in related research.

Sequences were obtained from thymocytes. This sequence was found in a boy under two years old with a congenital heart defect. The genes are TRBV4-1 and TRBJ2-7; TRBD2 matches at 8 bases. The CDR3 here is CASSQYFSSGSHEQYF. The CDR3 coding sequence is TGCGCCAGCAGCCAATACTTTTCTAGCGGGTCCCACGAGCAGTACTTC.